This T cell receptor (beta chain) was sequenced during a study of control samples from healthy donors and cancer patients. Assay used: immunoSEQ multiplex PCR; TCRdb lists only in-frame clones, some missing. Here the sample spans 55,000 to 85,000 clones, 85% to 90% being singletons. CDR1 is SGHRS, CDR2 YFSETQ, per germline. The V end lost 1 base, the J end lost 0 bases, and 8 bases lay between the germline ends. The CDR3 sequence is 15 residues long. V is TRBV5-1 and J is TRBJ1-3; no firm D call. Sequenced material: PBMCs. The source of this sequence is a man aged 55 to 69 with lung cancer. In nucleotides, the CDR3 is TGCGCCAGCAGCTTGACAGCCAACTCTGGAAACACCATATATTTT. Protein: CASSLTANSGNTIYF.